Following are 27 T cell receptor beta chains from one sample sequenced in a study of control samples from healthy donors and cancer patients. The protocol was immunoSEQ multiplex PCR, while the TCRdb copy is restricted to in-frame clones and leaves out a portion. The data show 150,000 to 200,000 clones, approximately 94% seen once. The sample was blood. These receptors were obtained from a man in his thirties or forties in good health.

The gene calls are TRBV30 and TRBJ1-5, with D hard to call. CDR1 is GTSNPN and CDR2 is SVGIG in the germline V gene (reference sequence). Trimming removed 5 bases at V and 0 bases at J, with 11 bases between. CDR3 length equals 14 residues. The CDR3 bases are TGTGCCTGGGGCTATTGGGGTAGCAATCAGCCCCAGCATTTT. It codes for CAWGYWGSNQPQHF.

The chain combines TRBV4-2 with TRBJ2-3, with a weak D call TRBD2 (6 bases). There are 15 residues in the CDR3. Trimming stripped 1 base from V and 4 bases from J, with 12 bases between. From germline, CDR1 is LGHNA and CDR2 YNFKEQ. CDR3 in DNA: TGTGCCAGCAGCCAAGGAAAAGGGGAGGCAGATACGCAGTATTTT. Translation gives CASSQGKGEADTQYF.

The chain joins TRBV18 to TRBJ1-1; possibly TRBD1 for D (5 bases). Germline V CDR1 and CDR2: KGHSH, LQKENI. The CDR3 totals 13 residues. V shed 2 bases and J shed 5 bases, with 9 bases lying between them. CDR3 nucleotide sequence: TGTGCCAGCTCACCAGCAGGGTCTACTGAAGCTTTCTTT. It yields the protein CASSPAGSTEAFF.

This chain joins TRBV29-1 and TRBJ1-2; 7 bases agree with TRBD1. Germline CDR1 reads SQVTM; CDR2 reads ANQGSEA. The CDR3 runs 11 residues. With 7 bases clipped from V and 2 bases from J, the junction kept 1 base outside the gene matches. CDR3 nucleotides: TGCAGCGCGACAGGGAACTATGGCTACACCTTC. Translated, it gives CSATGNYGYTF.

This clone appeared a single time. The gene calls are TRBV19 and TRBJ1-2; D uncertain. This CDR3 has 11 residues. V was cut by 4 bases and J by 8 bases, with 8 bases left in between. From germline, CDR1 is LNHDA and CDR2 SQIVND (reference sequence). CDR3 in amino acids: CASSNTQGYTF. The CDR3 nucleotides are TGTGCCAGTAGTAATACTCAGGGCTACACCTTC. Full variable domain (outside the CDR3, taken from reference TRBV19 and TRBJ1-2): DGGITQSPKYLFRKEGQNVTLSCEQNLNHDAMYWYRQDPGQGLRLIYYSQIVNDFQKGDIAEGYSVSREKKESFPLTVTSAQKNPTAFYLCASSNTQGYTFGSGTRLTVV.

This chain joins TRBV12-5 and TRBJ1-6; tentatively, D is TRBD1 (5 bases). Germline V CDR1 and CDR2: LGHNT, FRNRAP. Trimming removed 6 bases from V and 4 bases from J, with 13 bases in between. CDR3 length: 15 residues. This chain's CDR3 is CASGPTDYYNSPLHF. In nucleotides, the CDR3 is TGTGCTAGTGGCCCGACAGACTATTATAATTCACCCCTCCACTTT.

This sequence joins TRBV3-1 (or the pseudogene TRBV3-2) and TRBJ2-1; 11 bases are a match to TRBD2. The length of the CDR3 is 19 residues. Trimming at V came to 2 bases and at J to 6 bases, leaving 15 bases not matched to a gene. Germline-derived CDR1 and CDR2 are LGHDT and YNNKEL (reference sequence). The chain's CDR3 is CASSQTTGTSGKIPNEQFF. Here the CDR3 DNA reads TGTGCCAGCAGCCAAACTACGGGGACTAGCGGTAAGATCCCCAATGAGCAGTTCTTC.

The chain carries TRBV6-5 and TRBJ2-3; no reliable D call. In germline, CDR1 is MNHEY, CDR2 SVGAGI. This CDR3 is built from 14 residues. V lost 11 bases and J lost 1, with 16 bases in between. The chain's CDR3 is CACTAAVGTDTQYF. CDR3 sequence (DNA): TGTGCCTGCACGGCGGCGGTCGGCACAGATACGCAGTATTTT.

The rearrangement links TRBV19 to TRBJ2-2; 7 positions agree with TRBD1. Trimming at V came to 4 bases and at J to 0 bases, leaving 11 bases not matched to a gene. This CDR3 is 18 amino acids long. Looked up from germline, CDR1 is LNHDA and CDR2 is SQIVND (reference sequence). The CDR3 loop is CASSRETGRKSNTGELFF. CDR3 sequence (DNA): TGTGCCAGTAGTAGGGAGACAGGGAGAAAATCGAACACCGGGGAGCTGTTTTTT. Full variable domain (rest looked up from reference TRBV19 and TRBJ2-2): DGGITQSPKYLFRKEGQNVTLSCEQNLNHDAMYWYRQDPGQGLRLIYYSQIVNDFQKGDIAEGYSVSREKKESFPLTVTSAQKNPTAFYLCASSRETGRKSNTGELFFGEGSRLTVL.

The rearrangement links TRBV6-5 to TRBJ2-1; 8 bases agree with TRBD2. From germline, CDR1 is MNHEY and CDR2 SVGAGI. The CDR3 is made up of 15 amino acids. Germline trimming cut 5 bases from V and 1 base from J; bases unmatched to any gene: 4. CDR3 loop: CASSRGGLSYNEQFF. The CDR3, as DNA: TGTGCCAGCAGTCGGGGGGGCCTATCCTACAATGAGCAGTTCTTC.

This chain joins TRBV12-3 or TRBV12-4 and TRBJ1-1; TRBD1 might be the D (5 bases). This CDR3 spans 11 amino acids. The V end was cut by 6 bases, the J end by 11 bases, with 13 bases between. The CDR3 region has the DNA TGTGCCAGCAGCCTGGGACGGGGGGCTTTCTTT. This encodes CASSLGRGAFF.

The CDR3: CAWSFPFPEGYTF. CDR3 nucleotides: TGTGCCTGGAGTTTTCCTTTTCCGGAGGGCTACACCTTC. The chain is built from TRBV30 and TRBJ1-2; no clear D gene. CDR1 is GTSNPN, CDR2 SVGIG, per germline (reference sequence). The CDR3 has 13 residues. V was cut by 2 bases and J by 8 bases, with 15 bases left in between.

The rearrangement joins TRBV2 to TRBJ2-7; the D is unclear. Per germline, CDR1 SNHLY and CDR2 FYNNEI. Trimming left V 4 bases short and J 0 bases short, with 7 bases between. This CDR3 spans 13 amino acids. CDR3 DNA: TGTGCCAGCAGTGGGCTCCCCTCCTACGAGCAGTACTTC. Translated: CASSGLPSYEQYF.

The chain is built from TRBV11-2 and TRBJ2-7; D is unresolved. CDR3 length equals 17 residues. Germline V gene data show CDR1 as SGHAT and CDR2 as FQNNGV. With 0 bases removed from V and 2 bases from J, the gap between germline ends came to 17 bases. CDR3 DNA sequence: TGTGCCAGCAGCTTAGATCAACGTGCCTTGCTAGCCTACGAGCAGTACTTC. As protein: CASSLDQRALLAYEQYF. Complete variable domain (other parts from reference TRBV11-2 and TRBJ2-7): EAGVAQSPRYKIIEKRQSVAFWCNPISGHATLYWYQQILGQGPKLLIQFQNNGVVDDSQLPKDRFSAERLKGVDSTLKIQPAKLEDSAVYLCASSLDQRALLAYEQYFGPGTRLTVT.

The chain has TRBV28 and TRBJ1-6, with 8 nucleotides matching TRBD1. The germline gives CDR1 MDHEN, CDR2 SYDVKM. The V and J ends lost 4 bases and 8 bases, in that order; junction bases with no gene match: 7. CDR3 length: 15 residues. In DNA, the CDR3 is TGTGCCAGCAGTTCAGGGGGCGAGTTTTATTCACCCCTCCACTTT. It codes for CASSSGGEFYSPLHF.

The CDR3 reads CASRLDRNYGYTF. The CDR3 region has the DNA TGTGCCAGCAGATTGGACAGGAACTATGGCTACACCTTC. V gene TRBV6-5 combines with J gene TRBJ1-2, with 7 bases identical to TRBD1. Germline-derived CDR1 and CDR2 are MNHEY and SVGAGI. The CDR3 is made up of 13 amino acids. The ends lost 6 bases at V and 2 bases at J; junction bases unmatched: 3.

The CDR3 region has the DNA TGTGCCAGCAGCTTAGCGTTGGGGGGGCGCCCCACCGGGGAGCTGTTTTTT. Encoded protein: CASSLALGGRPTGELFF. The chain is built from TRBV7-2 and TRBJ2-2; TRBD2 might be the D (7 bases). Germline values: CDR1 SGHTA, CDR2 FQGNSA. Trimming removed 0 bases at V and 4 bases at J, with 15 bases between. This CDR3 contains 17 residues.

This chain connects TRBV10-3 to TRBJ2-7; TRBD1 aligns across 9 bases. V gave up 6 bases and J gave up 4 bases; unmatched junction bases: 10. CDR1 is ENHRY and CDR2 is SYGVKD in the germline V gene. The CDR3 is 15 residues long. The chain's CDR3 is CAIREGGQGRYEQYF. Written as DNA, the CDR3 is TGTGCCATCAGGGAGGGGGGACAGGGAAGGTACGAGCAGTACTTC.

Regarding this clone: A read error may account for a junction end that differs from germline. The genes are TRBV2 and TRBJ2-7; 8 bases are shared with TRBD2. Germline CDR1 reads SNHLY; CDR2 reads FYNNEI. This CDR3 region has 14 residues. CDR3 nucleotides: TGTGCCAGCAGTGAGCTAGCGGGTTCCTACGGGCAGTACTTC. As protein: CASSELAGSYGQYF.

This sequence joins TRBV9 and TRBJ2-5, with a possible D match to TRBD1 (6 bases). Germline assignment: CDR1 SGDLS and CDR2 YYNGEE. The V end lost 3 bases, the J end lost 5 bases, and 14 bases lay between the germline ends. The CDR3 has 14 amino acids. The CDR3 is CASSARGSSETQYF. CDR3 bases: TGTGCCAGCAGCGCCAGGGGTTCTTCGGAGACCCAGTACTTC.

The chain combines TRBV7-2 with TRBJ2-7; 7 bases are shared with TRBD2. Germline V lookup: CDR1 SGHTA, CDR2 FQGNSA. The V gene end was trimmed by 0 bases and the J gene end by 2 bases; junction bases not matched to a gene: 1. This CDR3 region has 14 residues. CDR3: CASSLAGGAYEQYF. As DNA, the CDR3 is TGTGCCAGCAGCTTAGCGGGGGGGGCCTACGAGCAGTACTTC.

The rearrangement joins TRBV10-2 to TRBJ2-1; 14 nucleotides line up with TRBD2. Germline CDR1 WSHSY, CDR2 SAAADI. Germline trimming cut 5 bases from V and 9 bases from J; bases unmatched to any gene: 3. The CDR3 covers 14 residues. DNA of the CDR3: TGCGCCAGCAGTCTTGGACTAGCGGGAGGTGAGCAGTTCTTC. As protein: CASSLGLAGGEQFF.

V gene TRBV27 combines with J gene TRBJ1-2, with 9 bases lining up with TRBD1. Per the germline V gene, CDR1 is MNHEY and CDR2 is SMNVEV (reference sequence). The V gene end was trimmed by 3 bases and the J gene end by 4 bases; junction bases not matched to a gene: 6. The CDR3 is 15 residues long. CDR3 sequence: CASSLTGTGFYGYTF. CDR3 coding DNA: TGTGCCAGCAGTTTGACCGGGACAGGGTTCTATGGCTACACCTTC.

The rearrangement links TRBV7-9 to TRBJ2-3; 7 nucleotides line up with TRBD2. V was pared by 1 base and J by 5 bases, with 12 bases of the junction left unmatched. Per the germline V gene, CDR1 is SEHNR and CDR2 is FQNEAQ (reference sequence). CDR3 size: 17 residues. CDR3 nucleotide sequence: TGTGCCAGCAGCTTAGGTTTGTCCAGCGGGGAGGGAGATACGCAGTATTTT. Protein: CASSLGLSSGEGDTQYF.

The J gene is TRBJ2-3, the V gene TRBV12-5; 11 nucleotides match TRBD2. Unmatched junction bases numbered 3, after V lost 2 bases and J lost 8 bases. The germline V gene encodes CDR1 LGHNT and CDR2 FRNRAP. CDR3 length: 14 residues. In nucleotides, the CDR3 is TGTGCTAGTGGTTTGTCTACTAGCGGGGGTACGCAGTATTTT. This codes for CASGLSTSGGTQYF.

The chain recombines TRBV7-9 with TRBJ1-1; tentative D call: TRBD1 (6 bases). The V end was cut by 5 bases, the J end by 1 base, with 14 bases between. The CDR3 is made up of 15 amino acids. CDR1 and CDR2 from the germline V gene are SEHNR and FQNEAQ (reference sequence). CDR3 in DNA: TGTGCCAGCAGCGACCCGGGACACCCGAACACTGAAGCTTTCTTT. This encodes CASSDPGHPNTEAFF.

The J gene is TRBJ2-1, the V gene TRBV27; TRBD2 is a possible D gene (5 bases). CDR3 length: 16 amino acids. Germline lookup yields CDR1 MNHEY and CDR2 SMNVEV (reference sequence). V lost 6 bases and J lost 0, with 15 bases in between. The CDR3 reads CASRLLERSSYNEQFF. CDR3 coding DNA: TGTGCCAGCAGGCTACTAGAGAGGAGCTCCTACAATGAGCAGTTCTTC.